One and the same sample provided the 10 T cell receptor beta chains below, sequenced in a study of OX40 agonist ivuxolimab in advanced cancers. Only in-frame clones appear in the TCRdb table, and some are missing; sequencing was by immunoSEQ multiplex PCR. The sample carries fewer than 85,000 clones, 85% to 95% recorded once. The material sequenced was CD4+ or CD8+ T cells sorted from blood, taken in a trial of the OX40 agonist ivuxolimab. The source is an adult with an advanced solid tumor such as melanoma, head and neck, liver or kidney cancer.

V is TRBV7-9 and J is TRBJ1-1, with 7 nucleotides matching TRBD1. J was trimmed by 5 bases and V by 3 bases; bases with no gene match: 3. CDR1 and CDR2 from the germline V gene are SEHNR and FQNEAQ (reference sequence). The CDR3 is 13 residues long. Here the CDR3 reads CASSFRQGTEAFF. CDR3 DNA sequence: TGTGCCAGCAGCTTCCGACAGGGTACTGAAGCTTTCTTT.

The chain couples TRBV19 to TRBJ1-4, with D possibly TRBD1 on 6 matching bases. The germline gives CDR1 LNHDA, CDR2 SQIVND (reference sequence). Trimming left V 5 bases short and J 3 bases short, with 7 bases between. The CDR3 covers 13 residues. As DNA, the CDR3 is TGTGCCAGTAGTCAGGGGTCTAATGAAAAACTGTTTTTT. It is translated as CASSQGSNEKLFF.

The CDR3 here is CASTPGTGVYGYTF. The CDR3 DNA sequence: TGTGCCAGTACGCCCGGGACAGGGGTCTATGGCTACACCTTC. V gene TRBV19 combines with J gene TRBJ1-2, with TRBD1 identical over 10 bases. This CDR3 spans 14 amino acids. The V segment lost 7 bases and the J segment 4 bases; nucleotides outside the gene matches: 6. Germline CDR1 reads LNHDA; CDR2 reads SQIVND (reference sequence).

The rearrangement links TRBV5-1 to TRBJ2-1; weak D call: TRBD1 (7 bases). V was pared by 2 bases and J by 7 bases, with 16 bases between. The germline CDR1 and CDR2 sequences are SGHRS and YFSETQ. The CDR3 is 15 residues long. The CDR3 protein is CASSLIQGGRNEQFF. DNA for the CDR3: TGCGCCAGCAGCTTAATCCAGGGGGGTCGGAATGAGCAGTTCTTC.

This clone came up many times. V is TRBV27 and J is TRBJ2-7; 8 nucleotides align to TRBD1. V shed 4 bases, J shed 2 bases, and the junction held 4 bases outside the gene matches. This CDR3 has 14 amino acids. In germline, CDR1 is MNHEY, CDR2 SMNVEV (reference sequence). The CDR3 region has the DNA TGTGCCAGCAGTTGGAGACAGGGGCCCTACGAGCAGTACTTC. Encoded protein: CASSWRQGPYEQYF.

The rearrangement links TRBV6-6 to TRBJ1-5; 9 nucleotides line up with TRBD1. V gave up 5 bases and J gave up 7 bases; unmatched junction bases: 6. The CDR3 loop spans 14 amino acids. Germline V gives CDR1 MNHNY, CDR2 SVGAGI (reference sequence). This CDR3 reads CASSRDRDTQPQHF. Written as DNA, the CDR3 is TGTGCCAGCAGTCGGGACAGGGACACACAGCCCCAGCATTTT.

The chain couples TRBV4-2 to TRBJ2-2, with 9 bases that match TRBD2. The ends lost 0 bases at V and 3 bases at J; junction bases unmatched: 8. Germline-derived CDR1 and CDR2 are LGHNA and YNFKEQ. The CDR3 loop spans 18 amino acids. The CDR3 is CASSQEVLAGPYTGELFF. The DNA of the CDR3 is TGTGCCAGCAGCCAAGAGGTGCTAGCGGGGCCCTACACCGGGGAGCTGTTTTTT.

This clone was found once. The chain combines TRBV16 with TRBJ2-7, with D unclear. V shed 3 bases and J shed 3 bases, with 12 bases lying between them. Germline V lookup: CDR1 KGHSY, CDR2 FQNENV. The CDR3 length is 14 residues. Here the CDR3 DNA reads TGTGCCAGCAGCCATAGAGCCAGTTACTACGAGCAGTACTTC. It encodes CASSHRASYYEQYF.

The chain joins TRBV10-1 to TRBJ2-5, with TRBD1 as a possible D gene (5 bases). The length of the CDR3 is 12 residues. Trimming stripped 6 bases from V and 2 bases from J, with 7 bases between. Germline assignment: CDR1 WNHNN and CDR2 SYGVQD (reference sequence). The CDR3 loop is CASSDRQETQYF. The CDR3 DNA reads TGCGCCAGCAGCGACAGACAAGAGACCCAGTACTTC.

This chain uses TRBV20-1 with TRBJ2-7; D possibly corresponds to TRBD1 (5 bases). The CDR3 sequence is 11 residues long. The V gene's germline CDR1 is DFQATT and CDR2 SNEGSKA (reference sequence). V was trimmed by 5 bases and J by 6 bases, leaving 11 bases between them. The CDR3 loop is CSAPTGAEQYF. CDR3 sequence (DNA): TGCAGTGCTCCCACAGGTGCCGAGCAGTACTTC.